This T cell receptor (beta chain) was sequenced for a study of shared clonotypes between healthy human individuals. Study processing details: Owing to the provision of junction-only sequences devoid of quality scores by immunoSEQ, filtering differed. Using immunoSEQ multiplex PCR, the repertoire was profiled, and TCRdb retains in-frame clones only, with some absent. V, J and clone size were drawn from that table, and D and trimming were deduced from the DNA. The table records roughly 700,000 clones, approximately 79% of them present only once. CDR3 length equals 14 residues. V lost 7 bases, J lost 0 bases, and 9 bases lay in between. CDR1 and CDR2 (germline): SNHLY, FYNNEI. It was into CD45RA+ naive and CD45RA-negative memory subsets that the CD4+ cells were split.

The V gene is TRBV2, the J gene TRBJ1-4; no definite D call. The clonotype comes from a woman in her thirties in good health. Specimen: memory CD4+ T cells sorted from blood. Subset specified: CD45RA-negative fraction. The chain's CDR3 is CASTGFATNEKLFF. CDR3 coding DNA: TGTGCCAGCACCGGGTTTGCAACTAATGAAAAACTGTTTTTT.